Shown below are 30 T cell receptor beta chains from a single sample sequenced in a study of cytomegalovirus exposure and HLA in healthy donors. Primers for the PCR totalled 60 Vbeta and 13 Jbeta. The protocol was immunoSEQ multiplex PCR, while the TCRdb copy is restricted to in-frame clones and leaves out a portion. The sample includes fewer than 150,000 clones, about 80% of them seen just once. Sequencing was done on a sample of PBMCs. The receptors come from a male donor in good health and CMV-seronegative.

This clone turned up a few times. This chain links TRBV18 with TRBJ2-7, with TRBD2 identical over 13 bases. The CDR3 extends over 16 amino acids. Germline V gene data show CDR1 as KGHSH and CDR2 as LQKENI. Unmatched junction bases numbered 4, after V lost 0 bases and J lost 5 bases. The CDR3: CASSPPTSGGIDEQYF. CDR3 coding DNA: TGTGCCAGCTCACCACCGACTAGCGGGGGGATCGACGAGCAGTACTTC.

This chain joins TRBV5-1 and TRBJ2-7, with D maybe TRBD1 (5 bases). The CDR3 has 14 amino acids. The germline V gene has CDR1 SGHRS and CDR2 YFSETQ. Trimming left V 1 base short and J 3 bases short, with 11 bases between. As DNA, the CDR3 is TGCGCCAGCAGCTTGAAAAGGGGCTACTACGAGCAGTACTTC. It yields the protein CASSLKRGYYEQYF.

The sample holds a few counts of this clone. The V gene is TRBV5-4, the J gene TRBJ1-3; the D is unclear. Trimming removed 4 bases at V and 0 bases at J, with 11 bases between. Germline values: CDR1 SGHNT, CDR2 YYREEE (reference sequence). There are 15 residues in the CDR3. CDR3 DNA: TGTGCCAGCAGCCCCGCCGGGTCCTCTGGAAACACCATATATTTT. Encoded protein: CASSPAGSSGNTIYF.

This sequence joins TRBV30 and TRBJ2-5; maybe TRBD2 (5 bases). V was cut by 1 base and J by 1 base, with 13 bases left in between. There are 15 residues in the CDR3. From germline, CDR1 is GTSNPN and CDR2 SVGIG (reference sequence). CDR3 region: CAWSDLGGIQETQYF. The CDR3 DNA is TGTGCCTGGAGTGACCTAGGAGGCATCCAAGAGACCCAGTACTTC.

The chain combines TRBV28 with TRBJ2-7, with TRBD1 matching 8 bases. V dropped 6 bases and J dropped 3; count of bases not matched to a gene: 7. CDR1 MDHEN and CDR2 SYDVKM come from the germline V gene. The CDR3 contains 14 residues. The CDR3 spells CASSFQGARYEQYF. CDR3 DNA sequence: TGTGCCAGCAGCTTCCAGGGGGCGCGCTACGAGCAGTACTTC.

The V gene is TRBV5-4, the J gene TRBJ1-2, with 7 nucleotides matching TRBD1. Trimming at V came to 9 bases and at J to 3 bases, leaving 8 bases not matched to a gene. This CDR3 region has 13 residues. The germline CDR1 and CDR2 sequences are SGHNT and YYREEE (reference sequence). The chain's CDR3 is CAILTGTDYGYTF. CDR3 nucleotide sequence: TGTGCCATACTGACCGGGACAGACTATGGCTACACCTTC.

The chain carries TRBV15 and TRBJ1-5; 8 bases match TRBD1. V lost 0 bases, J lost 4 bases, and 11 bases stayed unmatched. The germline CDR1 and CDR2 sequences are LNHNV and YYDKDF (reference sequence). CDR3 size: 18 residues. CDR3: CATSREGWLDRANQPQHF. The CDR3 DNA reads TGTGCCACCAGCAGAGAGGGGTGGCTGGACAGGGCGAATCAGCCCCAGCATTTT.

This chain connects TRBV11-1 to TRBJ2-7; possibly TRBD2 for D (5 bases). Germline loops: CDR1 SGHAT, CDR2 FQDESV (reference sequence). Trimming stripped 2 bases from V and 6 bases from J, with 8 bases between. The CDR3 loop spans 12 amino acids. In DNA form, the CDR3 reads TGTGCCAGCAGCTTATGGGCGGGCGAGCAGTACTTC. It encodes CASSLWAGEQYF.

The CDR3 is CASSRGEYQETQYF. In DNA form, the CDR3 reads TGCGCCAGCAGCCGGGGGGAGTACCAAGAGACCCAGTACTTC. This chain joins TRBV5-1 and TRBJ2-5; 7 bases align to TRBD2. The CDR3 runs 14 residues. The V gene's germline CDR1 is SGHRS and CDR2 YFSETQ. V shed 4 bases and J 0 bases; nucleotides not matched to a gene: 3.

The chain employs TRBV5-4 and TRBJ1-2, with a weak D call TRBD1 (5 bases). V was shortened by 6 bases and J by 1 base, with 19 bases between the two germline ends. This CDR3 is 16 amino acids long. Looked up from germline, CDR1 is SGHNT and CDR2 is YYREEE (reference sequence). CDR3 in amino acids: CASTTRWGGLNYGYTF. As DNA, the CDR3 is TGTGCCAGCACCACCCGTTGGGGGGGACTTAACTATGGCTACACCTTC.

J is TRBJ2-3 and V is TRBV30, with 14 bases that match TRBD2. In germline, CDR1 is GTSNPN, CDR2 SVGIG (reference sequence). This CDR3 spans 15 amino acids. Trimming at V came to 1 base and at J to 5 bases, leaving 2 bases not matched to a gene. This CDR3 reads CAWSGGLAGGDTQYF. The CDR3 DNA reads TGTGCCTGGAGTGGAGGACTAGCGGGGGGAGATACGCAGTATTTT.

The genes are TRBV5-6 and TRBJ1-2; D is ambiguous. The CDR3 is made up of 13 amino acids. Looked up from germline, CDR1 is SGHDT and CDR2 is YYEEEE. Trimming pared 0 bases from V and 8 bases from J, leaving 11 bases between. CDR3 sequence: CASSLERPSGYTF. DNA for the CDR3: TGTGCCAGCAGCTTGGAGCGCCCCTCGGGCTACACCTTC. The full variable domain, completed using reference TRBV5-6 and TRBJ1-2, is DAGVTQSPTHLIKTRGQQVTLRCSPKSGHDTVSWYQQALGQGPQFIFQYYEEEERQRGNFPDRFSGHQFPNYSSELNVNALLLGDSALYLCASSLERPSGYTFGSGTRLTVV.

The rearrangement links TRBV10-3 to TRBJ1-1; 10 nucleotides match TRBD1. V trimming: 0 bases; J trimming: 11 bases; junction bases outside the gene matches: 12. The CDR3 extends over 16 amino acids. The germline V gene has CDR1 ENHRY and CDR2 SYGVKD. The CDR3 nucleotides read TGTGCCATCAGTGAGTCTGGGGGGGACAGGGGTTTTTCGGCTTTCTTT. As protein: CAISESGGDRGFSAFF.

V is TRBV11-1 and J is TRBJ2-2; D remains unclear. Germline assignment: CDR1 SGHAT and CDR2 FQDESV (reference sequence). V was shortened by 5 bases and J by 1 base, with 20 bases between the two germline ends. The CDR3 has 18 residues. The CDR3 nucleotides read TGTGCCAGCAGCCCCCGGGTCCTTATCCCCATGAACACCGGGGAGCTGTTTTTT. It translates to CASSPRVLIPMNTGELFF.

The CDR3 loop is CASSIPPNEKLFF. The CDR3 DNA reads TGTGCCAGTAGTATACCTCCGAATGAAAAACTGTTTTTT. This chain connects TRBV19 to TRBJ1-4, with D unclear. Germline CDR1 is LNHDA and CDR2 is SQIVND (reference sequence). Trimming cost V 2 bases and J 5 bases, with 6 bases left between them. The CDR3 contains 13 residues.

A remark on this clone: At one of its ends the junction is not consistent with the germline gene, which may arise from a read error. The same CDR3 is also encoded by other DNA sequences in this sample. The rearrangement links TRBV15 to TRBJ1-5, with 8 nucleotides matching TRBD1. CDR1 is LNHNV and CDR2 is YYDKDF in the germline V gene (reference sequence). CDR3 size: 13 residues. CDR3 loop: CATSRGPNQPQHF. The CDR3, as DNA: TGTGCCACTAGCAGGGGGCCCAATCAGCCCCAGCATTTT.

The chain joins TRBV5-1 to TRBJ1-3; D is unresolved. The CDR3 is 15 amino acids. Deletions cut 3 bases from V and 2 bases from J, with 12 bases between. Germline assignment: CDR1 SGHRS and CDR2 YFSETQ. Here the CDR3 reads CASSSRMTPGNTIYF. The CDR3 DNA is TGCGCCAGCAGCTCCAGGATGACCCCTGGAAACACCATATATTTT.

The chain carries TRBV6-6 and TRBJ2-7; no clear D. This CDR3 has 11 amino acids. V was cut by 5 bases and J by 4 bases, with 6 bases left in between. Germline loops: CDR1 MNHNY, CDR2 SVGAGI (reference sequence). CDR3 in DNA: TGTGCCAGCAGTGGGCTGTACGAGCAGTACTTC. It encodes CASSGLYEQYF.

This chain links TRBV19 with TRBJ2-5; 9 bases map to TRBD2. This CDR3 is built from 13 residues. Germline loops: CDR1 LNHDA, CDR2 SQIVND (reference sequence). With V trimmed by 4 bases and J by 3 bases, 0 bases remained unmatched. CDR3 in DNA: TGTGCCAGTAGTAGACTAGCGGAAGAGACCCAGTACTTC. It codes for CASSRLAEETQYF.

The table lists this clone with a count of one. The J gene is TRBJ2-5, the V gene TRBV11-1, with TRBD2 identical over 10 bases. The last part of the DNA fits TRBJ2-7 better; the J call may be wrong. The CDR3 runs to 14 residues. Per the germline V gene, CDR1 is SGHAT and CDR2 is FQDESV (reference sequence). CDR3 sequence: CASSWTSGLYEQYF. CDR3 nucleotides: TGTGCCAGCAGCTGGACTAGCGGCCTCTACGAGCAGTACTTC.

The CDR3 protein is CASSLRGGAGNTIYF. CDR3 coding DNA: TGCGCCAGCAGCCTCCGGGGGGGAGCTGGAAACACCATATATTTT. The chain recombines TRBV5-1 with TRBJ1-3, with a weak D call TRBD1 (5 bases). Trimming cost V 4 bases and J 2 bases, with 13 bases left between them. The CDR3 length is 15 residues. The germline gives CDR1 SGHRS, CDR2 YFSETQ.

This sequence joins TRBV5-4 and TRBJ1-4, with D hard to call. The germline V gene has CDR1 SGHNT and CDR2 YYREEE (reference sequence). The length of the CDR3 is 15 residues. The V gene lost 4 bases and the J gene lost 0 bases, with 10 bases spanning the gap. CDR3 sequence reads: CASSHDGATNEKLFF. DNA of the CDR3: TGTGCCAGCAGCCACGACGGAGCAACTAATGAAAAACTGTTTTTT.

Only a few counts were recorded for this clone. The CDR3 DNA sequence: TGTGCCAGCAGCTTTAGGCTAGTAAAAGAGACCCAGTACTTC. Translating it yields CASSFRLVKETQYF. This rearrangement joins TRBV5-6 to TRBJ2-5; D is unclear. CDR3 size: 14 residues. Germline assignment: CDR1 SGHDT and CDR2 YYEEEE. Trimming removed 2 bases at V and 3 bases at J, with 11 bases between.

This clone was found a few times. This chain links TRBV6-1 with TRBJ2-5; tentatively, D is TRBD2 (6 bases). From germline, CDR1 is MNHNS and CDR2 SASEGT. V lost 1 base and J 0 bases, leaving 15 bases between the germline ends. The CDR3 spans 17 residues. CDR3 loop: CASSEGTGGSYQETQYF. CDR3 bases: TGTGCCAGCAGTGAAGGTACCGGGGGTTCATACCAAGAGACCCAGTACTTC.

The chain couples TRBV2 to TRBJ1-2; D possibly corresponds to TRBD1 (6 bases). This CDR3 is built from 16 residues. Germline CDR1 is SNHLY and CDR2 is FYNNEI. V was trimmed by 6 bases and J by 4 bases, leaving 21 bases between them. The DNA of the CDR3 is TGTGCCAGCAGCATCCGAGGGGGGGAGGGGTCCTATGGCTACACCTTC. It translates to CASSIRGGEGSYGYTF.

The chain combines TRBV7-9 with TRBJ2-3; D is unresolved. This CDR3 contains 17 residues. V lost 0 bases and J 0 bases, leaving 13 bases between the germline ends. The germline CDR1 and CDR2 sequences are SEHNR and FQNEAQ (reference sequence). DNA for the CDR3: TGTGCCAGCAGCTTAGCGACAACAGTGTCTAGCACAGATACGCAGTATTTT. Protein product: CASSLATTVSSTDTQYF. Variable domain in full (rest from reference TRBV7-9 and TRBJ2-3): DTGVSQNPRHKITKRGQNVTFRCDPISEHNRLYWYRQTLGQGPEFLTYFQNEAQLEKSRLLSDRFSAERPKGSFSTLEIQRTEQGDSAMYLCASSLATTVSSTDTQYFGPGTRLTVL.

About this clone itself: The germline gene is not matched at one end of the junction; a read error may be the cause. The same CDR3 arises from other DNA sequences in this sample as well. This sequence joins TRBV6-5 and TRBJ1-1, with 9 bases identical to TRBD1. The germline gives CDR1 MNHEY, CDR2 SVGAGI. The CDR3 contains 14 residues. CDR3 nucleotide sequence: TGTGCCAGCAGTTACGGGACAGGGAACACTGAAGCCTTCTTT. Translated, it gives CASSYGTGNTEAFF.

This clone was seen once. The V gene is TRBV4-1, the J gene TRBJ1-2, with TRBD1 as a possible D gene (6 bases). Germline loops: CDR1 MGHRA, CDR2 YSYEKL. V lost 1 base and J 5 bases, leaving 14 bases between the germline ends. The CDR3 covers 15 residues. Written as DNA, the CDR3 is TGCGCCAGCAGCCAAGTCAGGACAGAGGTTTATGGCTACACCTTC. Its translation: CASSQVRTEVYGYTF.

The chain combines TRBV7-2 with TRBJ1-2, with 10 nucleotides matching TRBD1. The CDR3 totals 13 residues. Germline loops: CDR1 SGHTA, CDR2 FQGNSA. With V trimmed by 4 bases and J by 6 bases, 2 bases remained unmatched. The CDR3 reads CASSSDRGNGYTF. CDR3 DNA sequence: TGTGCCAGCAGCTCGGACAGGGGGAATGGCTACACCTTC.

V gene TRBV9 combines with J gene TRBJ2-5; no clear D. The CDR3 contains 15 residues. Germline CDR1 and CDR2: SGDLS and YYNGEE. V lost 4 bases and J lost 2, with 15 bases in between. CDR3 in DNA: TGTGCCAGCAGCACCTACGGTAACGTACAAGAGACCCAGTACTTC. Translated, it gives CASSTYGNVQETQYF.